This T cell receptor (beta chain) stems from a study of T cells after yellow fever vaccination. TCRdb fed the 5' RACE reads into MiXCR, producing one record per CDR3 protein. This table holds a few hundred thousand distinct CDR3 sequences, 4.1% found once. This clonotype occurred a few times. Germline CDR1 is MDHEN and CDR2 is SYDVKM. V gave up 6 bases and J gave up 0 bases, with 5 bases separating them. There are 12 residues in the CDR3. The starting material was PBMCs, obtained 5 days after the yellow fever booster vaccination. The V and J genes are TRBV28 and TRBJ1-1; no clear D. This sequence originates from a man aged 18 to 29 who received the YFV17D yellow fever vaccine. The CDR3 DNA sequence: TGTGCCAGCAGGGCGGTGAACACTGAAGCTTTCTTT. Its protein is CASRAVNTEAFF.